The 29 T cell receptor beta chains in this list originate from one sample, sequenced in a study of blood T cell repertoires in COVID-19 (TCRdb year 2020). Libraries were constructed by the immunoSEQ multiplex PCR assay. TCRdb re-hosts the immuneACCESS table, in-frame sequences only. Its copies lack some clones; in the studies checked, an unresolved V gene accounts for under half of them, and the cause for the rest is not known. The sample table records a few hundred thousand clones; 80% to 90% of these occur just once. The top ten clones comprise about 1.5% of the sample. Sequencing was performed on peripheral blood. The receptors come from a woman in her thirties or forties who had recovered from COVID-19.

The V and J genes are TRBV29-1 and TRBJ2-7; 8 bases are a match to TRBD1. Germline CDR1 SQVTM, CDR2 ANQGSEA. With V trimmed by 0 bases and J by 6 bases, 16 bases remained unmatched. The CDR3 is 17 amino acids. The CDR3 region is CSVEESIVGQDPTEQYF. The CDR3 DNA reads TGCAGCGTTGAAGAAAGTATAGTGGGACAGGACCCTACCGAGCAGTACTTC.

This clone appeared a single time. This chain uses TRBV3-1 (or the pseudogene TRBV3-2) with TRBJ2-1; 10 bases line up with TRBD1. This CDR3 is 16 amino acids long. Germline CDR1 is LGHDT and CDR2 is YNNKEL (reference sequence). The V segment lost 0 bases and the J segment 2 bases; nucleotides outside the gene matches: 1. CDR3 region: CASSQEGQGAYNEQFF. The CDR3 DNA reads as TGTGCCAGCAGCCAAGAAGGACAGGGGGCCTACAATGAGCAGTTCTTC.

Only one count was recorded for this clone. J is TRBJ1-4 and V is TRBV9, with TRBD1 as a possible D gene (5 bases). Trimming removed 3 bases at V and 5 bases at J, with 8 bases between. This CDR3 is built from 13 residues. Germline V gives CDR1 SGDLS, CDR2 YYNGEE. DNA of the CDR3: TGTGCCAGCAGCGAGACAGCAAATGAAAAACTGTTTTTT. This codes for CASSETANEKLFF.

The chain joins TRBV7-2 to TRBJ1-3, with 8 positions matching TRBD1. The germline V gene encodes CDR1 SGHTA and CDR2 FQGNSA. The CDR3 covers 15 residues. With V trimmed by 1 base and J by 4 bases, 3 bases remained unmatched. CDR3 loop: CASSLDRGLGNTIYF. CDR3 sequence (DNA): TGTGCCAGCAGCTTAGACAGGGGGTTAGGAAACACCATATATTTT.

The chain couples TRBV7-2 to TRBJ2-7; 8 bases agree with TRBD1. This CDR3 is 13 amino acids long. V shed 5 bases, J shed 7 bases, and the junction held 7 bases outside the gene matches. Germline CDR1 and CDR2: SGHTA and FQGNSA. CDR3 sequence: CASSAGQEVEQYF. The DNA of the CDR3 is TGTGCCAGCAGCGCGGGACAGGAGGTGGAGCAGTACTTC.

The genes are TRBV13 and TRBJ2-6, with 8 bases matching TRBD1. The CDR3 has 20 amino acids. The germline V gene encodes CDR1 PRHDT and CDR2 FYEKMQ (reference sequence). V dropped 2 bases and J dropped 1; count of bases not matched to a gene: 13. CDR3 sequence (DNA): TGTGCCAGCAGCTTAATGTCGACAGGGGATATAGGATCTGGGGCCAACGTCCTGACTTTC. Encoded protein: CASSLMSTGDIGSGANVLTF.

The chain employs TRBV7-8 and TRBJ1-5; tentative D call: TRBD1 (5 bases). The CDR3 is 12 amino acids. V was clipped by 4 bases and J by 7 bases, with 8 bases between them. Per germline, CDR1 SGHVS and CDR2 FQNEAQ. The CDR3 loop reads CASSSGGQPQHF. In nucleotides, the CDR3 is TGTGCCAGCAGCTCCGGGGGGCAGCCCCAGCATTTT.

This chain connects TRBV5-1 to TRBJ1-2, with a weak D call TRBD1 (6 bases). Germline V gene sequence: CDR1 SGHRS, CDR2 YFSETQ. The V gene lost 6 bases and the J gene lost 10 bases, with 25 bases spanning the gap. CDR3 length equals 15 residues. The CDR3: CASNRPGTPPIPYTF. For the CDR3, the DNA is TGCGCCAGCAACAGACCCGGGACACCCCCTATTCCCTACACCTTC.

V is TRBV19 and J is TRBJ1-3; unclear D gene. The CDR3 has 15 amino acids. Germline V gene sequence: CDR1 LNHDA, CDR2 SQIVND (reference sequence). V gave up 2 bases and J gave up 0 bases, with 8 bases separating them. This CDR3 reads CASSINRISGNTIYF. Written as DNA, the CDR3 is TGTGCCAGTAGTATAAACAGAATCTCTGGAAACACCATATATTTT.

This clone was picked up a small number of times. This chain links TRBV19 with TRBJ2-3; 9 positions agree with TRBD1. Germline-derived CDR1 and CDR2 are LNHDA and SQIVND (reference sequence). The CDR3 contains 14 residues. Trimming removed 4 bases from V and 6 bases from J; junction bases left unmatched: 5. CDR3 nucleotide sequence: TGTGCCAGTAGTACGGACAGGGGTTGGGATACGCAGTATTTT. This sequence encodes CASSTDRGWDTQYF.

There are many counts of this clone. This rearrangement joins TRBV7-9 to TRBJ1-1, with D perhaps TRBD1 (6 bases). Between the trimmed V and J ends, which lost 4 bases and 11 bases, there was a span of 17 bases. The CDR3 is 13 residues long. Per germline, CDR1 SEHNR and CDR2 FQNEAQ (reference sequence). The CDR3 DNA is TGTGCCAGCAGCTCAGACCCACAGGGTGTGGCTTTCTTT. Its protein is CASSSDPQGVAFF.

The genes are TRBV5-1 and TRBJ2-1; TRBD1 matches 10 bases. The V and J ends lost 3 bases and 4 bases, in that order; junction bases with no gene match: 1. The CDR3 is 14 amino acids. Germline CDR1 SGHRS, CDR2 YFSETQ. Written as DNA, the CDR3 is TGCGCCAGCAGCTCGGGACAGGGGTACAATGAGCAGTTCTTC. This translates into CASSSGQGYNEQFF.

For the CDR3, the DNA is TGTGCCAGCAGCTTACAGGGGGCCACAGATACGCAGTATTTT. Its protein is CASSLQGATDTQYF. The V call is TRBV11-3, the J call TRBJ2-3; 8 bases are a match to TRBD1. The junction had 0 bases not matched to a gene; V was cut back by 2 bases and J by 2 bases. Per the germline V gene, CDR1 is SGHNT and CDR2 is YENEEA. The CDR3 extends over 14 amino acids.

A single count supports this clone. The J gene is TRBJ1-2, the V gene TRBV4-3, with 11 bases that match TRBD1. Germline lookup yields CDR1 LGHNA and CDR2 YSLEER. V lost 3 bases and J lost 8; bases outside the gene matches: 5. This CDR3 region has 14 residues. This CDR3 is CASSQGTGGWGYTF. In DNA, the CDR3 is TGCGCCAGCAGCCAGGGGACAGGGGGTTGGGGCTACACCTTC.

This clone was seen more than once but under ten times. The J gene is TRBJ1-1, the V gene TRBV25-1; 8 bases agree with TRBD1. Germline V lookup: CDR1 MGHDK, CDR2 SYGVNS. This CDR3 has 15 amino acids. V was pared by 4 bases and J by 4 bases, with 8 bases of the junction left unmatched. CDR3 coding DNA: TGTGCCAGCAGTGGGGGACAGGTTGTTATCACTGAAGCTTTCTTT. Protein: CASSGGQVVITEAFF.

The chain has TRBV14 and TRBJ1-6, with no clear D. Trimming removed 0 bases at V and 6 bases at J, with 9 bases between. Germline V gene data show CDR1 as SGHDN and CDR2 as FVKESK. The length of the CDR3 is 15 residues. Here the CDR3 DNA reads TGTGCCAGCAGCCAAGATATTTTCAGTAATTCACCCCTCCACTTT. This codes for CASSQDIFSNSPLHF.

This rearrangement joins TRBV7-2 to TRBJ1-2; D possibly corresponds to TRBD1 (6 bases). CDR1 is SGHTA and CDR2 is FQGNSA in the germline V gene. V lost 5 bases and J lost 8, with 18 bases in between. CDR3 length: 14 residues. The CDR3 protein is CASSPYRVSRGYTF. Written as DNA, the CDR3 is TGTGCCAGCAGCCCCTACAGGGTATCACGAGGCTACACCTTC. The whole variable domain, filled in from reference TRBV7-2 and TRBJ1-2, reads GAGVSQSPSNKVTEKGKDVELRCDPISGHTALYWYRQSLGQGLEFLIYFQGNSAPDKSGLPSDRFSAERTGGSVSTLTIQRTQQEDSAVYLCASSPYRVSRGYTFGSGTRLTVV.

J is TRBJ1-1 and V is TRBV28; possible D gene TRBD1, 6 bases. Germline V gene lookup returns CDR1 MDHEN and CDR2 SYDVKM. CDR3 length: 15 residues. Trimming shortened V by 5 bases and J by 3 bases, and 16 bases separated the two germline ends. CDR3 loop: CASSGPRGVYTEAFF. The CDR3 coding sequence is TGTGCCAGCAGTGGACCCAGGGGCGTGTACACTGAAGCTTTCTTT.

The chain joins TRBV7-2 to TRBJ2-3; TRBD1 matches at 7 bases. The V segment lost 5 bases and the J segment 2 bases; nucleotides outside the gene matches: 4. Germline CDR1 SGHTA, CDR2 FQGNSA. CDR3 length: 14 residues. In DNA form, the CDR3 reads TGTGCCAGCAGCCAGGGGGTGAACACAGATACGCAGTATTTT. Encoded protein: CASSQGVNTDTQYF.

The chain combines TRBV7-6 with TRBJ2-7; TRBD2 aligns across 8 bases. CDR1 is SGHVS and CDR2 is FNYEAQ in the germline V gene. The CDR3 covers 14 residues. The V segment lost 5 bases and the J segment 2 bases; nucleotides outside the gene matches: 5. The CDR3, as DNA: TGTGCCAGCAGCCCCGGGGGGGAAGCCTACGAGCAGTACTTC. Translation gives CASSPGGEAYEQYF.

The V and J genes are TRBV6-2 or TRBV6-3 and TRBJ1-1; D uncertain. The CDR3 has 16 amino acids. V was trimmed by 5 bases and J by 4 bases, leaving 20 bases between them. Germline values: CDR1 MNHEY, CDR2 SVGEGT. The CDR3 nucleotides read TGTGCCAGCAGTGCTCCCATGATTGAGGGCGGCACTGAAGCTTTCTTT. Translated, it gives CASSAPMIEGGTEAFF.

The table lists this clone with a count of one. This chain uses TRBV12-3 or TRBV12-4 with TRBJ1-2; D unclear. Trimming took 7 bases from V and 4 from J, leaving 4 bases between them. The CDR3 contains 10 residues. DNA of the CDR3: TGTGCCAGCACAGGCTATGGCTACACCTTC. The encoded protein is CASTGYGYTF.

The rearrangement uses TRBV6-2 or TRBV6-3 and TRBJ2-3; 8 bases are shared with TRBD1. From germline, CDR1 is MNHEY and CDR2 SVGEGT. The V and J ends lost 6 bases and 4 bases, in that order; junction bases with no gene match: 18. The CDR3 covers 18 residues. The CDR3, as DNA: TGTGCCAGCAGCCAAAATATTCGGACAGGGAGGTTTGCAGATACGCAGTATTTT. This codes for CASSQNIRTGRFADTQYF.

The CDR3 loop is CASSPEGLGQWVNEQFF. In DNA form, the CDR3 reads TGCGCCAGCAGCCCCGAGGGTTTGGGACAGTGGGTCAATGAGCAGTTCTTC. The rearrangement joins TRBV5-1 to TRBJ2-1, with 7 bases lining up with TRBD1. This CDR3 is 17 amino acids long. Germline CDR1 is SGHRS and CDR2 is YFSETQ. The V gene end was trimmed by 4 bases and the J gene end by 6 bases; junction bases not matched to a gene: 16.

The chain combines TRBV5-8 with TRBJ2-2, with no clear D. The length of the CDR3 is 14 residues. With 2 bases removed from V and 6 bases from J, the gap between germline ends came to 11 bases. The germline V gene encodes CDR1 SGHTS and CDR2 YDEGEE. The CDR3 region has the DNA TGTGCCAGCAGCTTTTACGGGTCGTCCGGGGAGCTGTTTTTT. Amino acids: CASSFYGSSGELFF.

The chain carries TRBV6-5 and TRBJ1-3; no reliable D call. Germline CDR1 MNHEY, CDR2 SVGAGI. The V gene lost 2 bases and the J gene lost 6 bases, with 14 bases spanning the gap. The CDR3 runs to 15 residues. Here the CDR3 DNA reads TGTGCCAGCAGTTACCGACATGGATTACTAAACACCATATATTTT. As protein: CASSYRHGLLNTIYF.

The chain couples TRBV18 to TRBJ2-7; tentatively, D is TRBD1 (5 bases). Trimming stripped 3 bases from V and 6 bases from J, with 15 bases between. Germline CDR1 and CDR2: KGHSH and LQKENI. CDR3 length equals 14 residues. The CDR3 DNA is TGTGCCAGCTCACCTTCACAGGACGTGGTCGAGCAGTACTTC. It is translated as CASSPSQDVVEQYF.

The chain joins TRBV19 to TRBJ1-5; TRBD1 aligns across 7 bases. This CDR3 contains 14 residues. After removal of 6 bases from V and 9 bases from J, the junction contained 11 bases not matched to a gene. Germline V gene lookup returns CDR1 LNHDA and CDR2 SQIVND (reference sequence). The CDR3 DNA follows: TGTGCCAGTAGGTTGGGGACAGCCTTTTGGCCCCAGCATTTT. Protein: CASRLGTAFWPQHF. Full variable domain (outside the CDR3, taken from reference TRBV19 and TRBJ1-5): DGGITQSPKYLFRKEGQNVTLSCEQNLNHDAMYWYRQDPGQGLRLIYYSQIVNDFQKGDIAEGYSVSREKKESFPLTVTSAQKNPTAFYLCASRLGTAFWPQHFGDGTRLSIL.

The CDR3 loop reads CASRRTSGGDTQYF. The CDR3 nucleotides read TGTGCCAGCAGACGGACTAGCGGTGGAGATACGCAGTATTTT. The rearrangement joins TRBV5-5 to TRBJ2-3; TRBD2 matches at 10 bases. V shed 5 bases and J 5 bases; nucleotides not matched to a gene: 5. Germline V CDR1 and CDR2: SGHKS, YYEKEE (reference sequence). This CDR3 region has 14 residues.